Below are 14 T cell receptor beta chains sequenced from a single sample in a study (dated by TCRdb to the mid-2010s). Receptor amplification or capture employed RT-PCR. Reads for this sample came from an Illumina MiSeq. Using fastp trimming at Q25 and MiXCR clonotype assembly, TCRdb reanalyzed the public sequencing data and kept in-frame beta chains. Identical CDR3 proteins give one entry, which carries the most common genes and DNA. Here the sample has about 700,000 distinct CDR3 sequences; approximately 15% occur a single time. 3.6% of the sample goes to the ten largest clones. Sequenced material: memory CD4+ T cells from blood. These receptors all come from a female donor in good health, serving as a healthy control.

This clonotype was seen only a few times. This chain joins TRBV24-1 and TRBJ2-1; TRBD1 agrees at 10 bases. V shed 7 bases, J shed 3 bases, and the junction held 2 bases outside the gene matches. The V gene's germline CDR1 is KGHDR and CDR2 SFDVKD. The CDR3 covers 14 residues. DNA for the CDR3: TGTGCCACCAGCGGACAGGGGGACTACAATGAGCAGTTCTTC. Amino acid sequence: CATSGQGDYNEQFF.

This clonotype was seen at least ten times. The chain carries TRBV20-1 and TRBJ2-5; D is unclear. Germline assignment: CDR1 DFQATT and CDR2 SNEGSKA (reference sequence). V lost 3 bases and J lost 2, with 13 bases in between. The CDR3 totals 14 residues. The CDR3 DNA follows: TGCAGTGCTAGTTCCGGCTACTTACAAGAGACCCAGTACTTC. It translates to CSASSGYLQETQYF.

The rearrangement joins TRBV25-1 to TRBJ2-7; D is ambiguous. Germline V CDR1 and CDR2: MGHDK, SYGVNS. V was trimmed by 2 bases and J by 5 bases, leaving 13 bases between them. This CDR3 comprises 14 residues. In DNA form, the CDR3 reads TGTGCCAGCAGTGAAAGGAGCCGCGAGGACGAGCAGTACTTC. It translates to CASSERSREDEQYF.

This chain connects TRBV29-1 to TRBJ2-5; weak D call: TRBD1 (6 bases). V was cut by 7 bases and J by 9 bases, with 27 bases left in between. CDR1 is SQVTM, CDR2 ANQGSEA, per germline. The CDR3 is 15 amino acids. The CDR3 is CSAALGGATQSAQYF. DNA of the CDR3: TGCAGCGCTGCTCTAGGGGGAGCGACCCAGAGTGCCCAGTACTTC.

The CDR3 DNA follows: TGTGCCTGGAGACGGGAGCTAGCGGGACAGGGCTACAATGAGCAGTTCTTC. It is translated as CAWRRELAGQGYNEQFF. The chain links TRBV30 to TRBJ2-1; D may be TRBD1 or TRBD2 (9 bases each). Germline V lookup: CDR1 GTSNPN, CDR2 SVGIG (reference sequence). The V end was cut by 3 bases, the J end by 3 bases, with 21 bases between. The CDR3 is 17 amino acids.

This clonotype has a handful of counts. The CDR3 bases are TGCGCCAGCAGAGGGGGACAGACGTCCTACAATGAGCAGTTCTTC. Protein: CASRGGQTSYNEQFF. The chain couples TRBV5-1 to TRBJ2-1; 7 bases fit TRBD1. The CDR3 totals 15 residues. J was trimmed by 1 base and V by 5 bases; bases with no gene match: 6. CDR1 and CDR2 from the germline V gene are SGHRS and YFSETQ. The full variable domain, with the rest looked up from reference TRBV5-1 and TRBJ2-1, is KAGVTQTPRYLIKTRGQQVTLSCSPISGHRSVSWYQQTPGQGLQFLFEYFSETQRNKGNFPGRFSGRQFSNSRSEMNVSTLELGDSALYLCASRGGQTSYNEQFFGPGTRLTVL.

This clonotype was observed a handful of times. The genes are TRBV7-8 and TRBJ2-3; D might be TRBD1 or TRBD2, each matching 6 bases. Per germline, CDR1 SGHVS and CDR2 FQNEAQ. V dropped 0 bases and J dropped 1 base, with 11 bases sitting between them. The CDR3 length is 16 residues. CDR3 nucleotides: TGTGCCAGCAGCTTAGCGGGGGGCCGAGGCACAGATACGCAGTATTTT. This translates into CASSLAGGRGTDTQYF. Variable domain in full (rest from reference TRBV7-8 and TRBJ2-3): GAGVSQSPRYKVAKRGQDVALRCDPISGHVSLFWYQQALGQGPEFLTYFQNEAQLDKSGLPSDRFFAERPEGSVSTLKIQRTQQEDSAVYLCASSLAGGRGTDTQYFGPGTRLTVL.

This clonotype was detected a few times. This chain connects TRBV10-3 to TRBJ1-5; 7 nucleotides align to TRBD1. Germline lookup yields CDR1 ENHRY and CDR2 SYGVKD. V was pared by 6 bases and J by 4 bases, with 9 bases of the junction left unmatched. CDR3 length equals 15 residues. Written as DNA, the CDR3 is TGTGCCATCAGCACCGGGACAGAGACTAATCAGCCCCAGCATTTT. Translating gives CAISTGTETNQPQHF.

This clonotype was picked up many times. V and J are TRBV5-1 and TRBJ2-3; D might be TRBD1 (6 bases). The CDR3 is 14 residues long. Germline V gene lookup returns CDR1 SGHRS and CDR2 YFSETQ. Trimming removed 5 bases from V and 2 bases from J, with 12 bases in between. CDR3 DNA sequence: TGCGCCAGCAGGGAAGGACAGCTCACAGATACGCAGTATTTT. This translates into CASREGQLTDTQYF. The whole variable domain, remainder taken from reference TRBV5-1 and TRBJ2-3, is KAGVTQTPRYLIKTRGQQVTLSCSPISGHRSVSWYQQTPGQGLQFLFEYFSETQRNKGNFPGRFSGRQFSNSRSEMNVSTLELGDSALYLCASREGQLTDTQYFGPGTRLTVL.

This clonotype was detected a few times. J is TRBJ2-3 and V is TRBV10-3, with D hard to call. Trimming removed 1 base from V and 3 bases from J, with 17 bases in between. The CDR3 totals 17 residues. Germline CDR1 is ENHRY and CDR2 is SYGVKD. CDR3 DNA sequence: TGTGCCATCAGTGAGTGGGTCCTCCGAGATGTGACAGATACGCAGTATTTT. Protein product: CAISEWVLRDVTDTQYF.

V and J are TRBV18 and TRBJ2-3; D unresolved. This CDR3 spans 14 amino acids. Germline lookup yields CDR1 KGHSH and CDR2 LQKENI. V was shortened by 8 bases and J by 1 base, with 13 bases between the two germline ends. This CDR3 reads CASETSWGTDTQYF. DNA for the CDR3: TGTGCCAGCGAGACATCTTGGGGCACAGATACGCAGTATTTT.

This clonotype was counted many times. This chain joins TRBV15 and TRBJ1-4; D is ambiguous. Trimming stripped 4 bases from V and 1 base from J, with 10 bases between. The CDR3 spans 15 residues. CDR1 and CDR2 from the germline V gene are LNHNV and YYDKDF (reference sequence). The CDR3 DNA follows: TGTGCCACCAGCACCACGCGGGGAACTAATGAAAAACTGTTTTTT. This sequence encodes CATSTTRGTNEKLFF.

The chain couples TRBV24-1 to TRBJ2-3; weak D call: TRBD2 (6 bases). V gave up 3 bases and J gave up 4 bases, with 10 bases separating them. This CDR3 contains 14 residues. From germline, CDR1 is KGHDR and CDR2 SFDVKD. CDR3 sequence: CATSDRSGPDTQYF. The CDR3 DNA follows: TGTGCCACCAGTGATCGGAGCGGGCCAGATACGCAGTATTTT.

There are many counts of this clonotype. The chain employs TRBV20-1 and TRBJ2-5; a possible D gene is TRBD2 (7 bases). Germline V gives CDR1 DFQATT, CDR2 SNEGSKA (reference sequence). Trimming stripped 6 bases from V and 4 bases from J, with 18 bases between. The CDR3 is 14 residues long. The CDR3 region is CSAGGRGTGETQYF. CDR3 coding DNA: TGCAGTGCGGGGGGGAGGGGGACTGGAGAGACCCAGTACTTC.